The 10 T cell receptor beta chains reported below all come from one sample, sequenced in a study of cytomegalovirus exposure and HLA in healthy donors. Vbeta (60) and Jbeta (13) primers were used in the PCR. The data were produced by immunoSEQ multiplex PCR, yet TCRdb's version contains in-frame clones alone and is incomplete. The repertoire holds 150,000 or so clones, with 80% as singletons. Source material: PBMCs. Every receptor here comes from a man aged 30-40 years in good health and CMV-seronegative.

The chain joins TRBV29-1 to TRBJ1-5; D unclear. The V end lost 4 bases, the J end lost 0 bases, and 10 bases lay between the germline ends. Germline lookup yields CDR1 SQVTM and CDR2 ANQGSEA. This CDR3 is built from 14 residues. The CDR3 region is CSVVIGYSNQPQHF. CDR3 DNA sequence: TGCAGCGTTGTTATCGGTTATAGCAATCAGCCCCAGCATTTT.

The rearrangement uses TRBV4-1 and TRBJ2-3, with 14 bases matching TRBD2. The CDR3 sequence is 20 residues long. Germline-derived CDR1 and CDR2 are MGHRA and YSYEKL. Trimming took 0 bases from V and 5 from J; bases not matched to a gene: 13. CDR3 in amino acids: CASSQDGARLAGGLGDTQYF. CDR3 coding DNA: TGCGCCAGCAGCCAAGATGGGGCCAGACTAGCGGGGGGGCTTGGAGATACGCAGTATTTT.

This chain links TRBV19 with TRBJ1-1; TRBD1 is a possible D gene (6 bases). V shed 4 bases and J shed 2 bases, with 17 bases lying between them. Germline CDR1 is LNHDA and CDR2 is SQIVND (reference sequence). This CDR3 spans 16 amino acids. CDR3 region: CASSTRSRGANTEAFF. The CDR3 DNA follows: TGTGCCAGTAGTACCCGAAGCCGGGGGGCCAACACTGAAGCTTTCTTT. Drawing the rest from reference TRBV19 and TRBJ1-1, the complete variable domain is DGGITQSPKYLFRKEGQNVTLSCEQNLNHDAMYWYRQDPGQGLRLIYYSQIVNDFQKGDIAEGYSVSREKKESFPLTVTSAQKNPTAFYLCASSTRSRGANTEAFFGQGTRLTVV.

The rearrangement uses TRBV30 and TRBJ2-1; D call uncertain. The CDR3 contains 12 residues. Germline-derived CDR1 and CDR2 are GTSNPN and SVGIG (reference sequence). The V gene lost 5 bases and the J gene lost 9 bases, with 14 bases spanning the gap. The CDR3 DNA reads TGTGCCTGGGGCTCCCCGATGGTTGAGCAGTTCTTC. Amino acid sequence: CAWGSPMVEQFF.

CDR3 in amino acids: CASSWADRDTGELFF. In nucleotides, the CDR3 is TGTGCCAGCAGCTGGGCGGACAGGGACACCGGGGAGCTGTTTTTT. This chain joins TRBV7-3 and TRBJ2-2; 8 nucleotides agree with TRBD1. The CDR3 spans 15 residues. Germline V gene lookup returns CDR1 SGHTA and CDR2 FQGTGA. The V and J ends lost 4 bases and 3 bases, in that order; junction bases with no gene match: 4. Looking up the rest from reference TRBV7-3 and TRBJ2-2 gives the full variable domain: GAGVSQTPSNKVTEKGKYVELRCDPISGHTALYWYRQSLGQGPEFLIYFQGTGAADDSGLPNDRFFAVRPEGSVSTLKIQRTERGDSAVYLCASSWADRDTGELFFGEGSRLTVL.

The chain links TRBV19 to TRBJ2-1; 8 bases are shared with TRBD2. The CDR3 has 13 residues. V shed 8 bases and J 7 bases; nucleotides not matched to a gene: 7. Germline V CDR1 and CDR2: LNHDA, SQIVND (reference sequence). For the CDR3, the DNA is TGTGCCAGTTCGGGGACTAGTTGGAATGAGCAGTTCTTC. As protein: CASSGTSWNEQFF.

This chain connects TRBV9 to TRBJ2-2; 9 nucleotides align to TRBD2. V lost 4 bases and J lost 1; bases outside the gene matches: 8. There are 17 residues in the CDR3. Per germline, CDR1 SGDLS and CDR2 YYNGEE. CDR3: CASSTRLREGNTGELFF. The DNA of the CDR3 is TGTGCCAGCAGCACACGATTGCGGGAGGGGAACACCGGGGAGCTGTTTTTT.

The J gene is TRBJ2-7, the V gene TRBV30; 7 nucleotides agree with TRBD2. The V segment lost 5 bases and the J segment 3 bases; nucleotides outside the gene matches: 19. CDR1 GTSNPN and CDR2 SVGIG come from the germline V gene (reference sequence). The CDR3 consists of 17 residues. The CDR3 reads CAWGAPYGGLTGYEQYF. DNA for the CDR3: TGTGCCTGGGGCGCTCCGTACGGGGGGTTGACGGGCTACGAGCAGTACTTC.

CDR3: CASSLGTYYTDTQYF. DNA for the CDR3: TGCGCCAGCAGCTTGGGGACTTACTACACAGATACGCAGTATTTT. V is TRBV5-1 and J is TRBJ2-3; D may be TRBD2 (5 bases). Looked up from germline, CDR1 is SGHRS and CDR2 is YFSETQ. Trimming took off 0 bases at V and 2 bases at J, with 10 bases between the two ends. The CDR3 sequence is 15 residues long.

The chain uses TRBV11-2 and TRBJ1-5, with D uncertain. The CDR3 loop spans 16 amino acids. Per the germline V gene, CDR1 is SGHAT and CDR2 is FQNNGV. V lost 5 bases and J 0 bases, leaving 14 bases between the germline ends. CDR3 nucleotides: TGTGCCAGCAGCATATCTGGTTACAATAGCAATCAGCCCCAGCATTTT. Translating gives CASSISGYNSNQPQHF.